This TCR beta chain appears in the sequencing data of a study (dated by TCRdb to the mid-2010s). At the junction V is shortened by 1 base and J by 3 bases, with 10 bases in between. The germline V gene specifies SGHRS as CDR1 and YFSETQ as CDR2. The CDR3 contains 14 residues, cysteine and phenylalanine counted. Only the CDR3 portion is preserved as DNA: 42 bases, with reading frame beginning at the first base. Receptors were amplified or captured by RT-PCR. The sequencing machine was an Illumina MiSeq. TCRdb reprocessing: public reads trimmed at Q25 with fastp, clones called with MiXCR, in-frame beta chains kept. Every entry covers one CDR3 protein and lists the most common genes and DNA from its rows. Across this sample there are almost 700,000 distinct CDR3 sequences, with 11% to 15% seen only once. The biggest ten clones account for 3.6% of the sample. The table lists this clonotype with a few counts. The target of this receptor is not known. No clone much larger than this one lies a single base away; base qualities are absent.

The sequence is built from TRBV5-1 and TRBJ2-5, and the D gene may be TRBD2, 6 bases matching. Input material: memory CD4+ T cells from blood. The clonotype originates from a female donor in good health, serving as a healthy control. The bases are TGCGCCAGCAGCTTGATCTCGGGGGAAGAGACCCAGTACTTC. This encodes CASSLISGEETQYF. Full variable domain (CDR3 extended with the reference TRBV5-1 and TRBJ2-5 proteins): KAGVTQTPRYLIKTRGQQVTLSCSPISGHRSVSWYQQTPGQGLQFLFEYFSETQRNKGNFPGRFSGRQFSNSRSEMNVSTLELGDSALYLCASSLISGEETQYFGPGTRLLVL.